This TCR beta chain is from a study of CD8+CD57+ T cells in acquired aplastic anemia. It was patients with CD8+CD57+ cell expansion by flow cytometry who were chosen for sequencing. The patients, all of them, had severe acquired aplastic anemia. Receipt of therapy had not occurred in any patient by the time of blood sampling. Trimming took 2 bases from V and 11 from J, leaving 16 bases between them. Germline-derived CDR1 and CDR2 are ENHRY and SYGVKD. CDR3 size: 14 residues. Of note for this clonotype: Its antigen is not identified.

Genomic DNA templated the TCR beta VDJ and CDR3 profiling. Via MiXCR, TCRdb re-called the reads, giving one row per CDR3 protein. The sample consists of approximately 98,000 distinct CDR3 sequences, 55% to 80% of them appearing once. General study results and limits: Patients and controls shared 25 to 30 CD8+ CDR3 sequences.

Sequencing used sorted CD4+, CD8+, or CD8+CD57+ T cells (not recorded which) from PBMCs. The clonotype was recovered from a human donor with aplastic anemia. The chain links TRBV10-3 to TRBJ2-1; D not certain. This CDR3 is CAISEGPRSPKQFF. In DNA form, the CDR3 reads TGTGCCATCAGTGAGGGACCGAGGAGCCCCAAGCAGTTCTTC.